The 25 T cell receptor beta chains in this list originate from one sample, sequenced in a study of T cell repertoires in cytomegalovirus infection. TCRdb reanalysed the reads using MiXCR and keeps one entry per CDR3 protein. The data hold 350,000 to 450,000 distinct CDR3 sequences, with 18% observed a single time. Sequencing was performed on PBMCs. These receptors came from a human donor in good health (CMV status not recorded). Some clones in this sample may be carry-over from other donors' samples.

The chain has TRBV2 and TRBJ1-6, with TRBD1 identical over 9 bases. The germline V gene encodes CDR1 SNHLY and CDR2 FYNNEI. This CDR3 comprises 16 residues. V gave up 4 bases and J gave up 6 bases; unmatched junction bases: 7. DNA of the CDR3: TGTGCCAGCAGTGTGGACAGGGGATTTAGTAATTCACCCCTCCACTTT. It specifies CASSVDRGFSNSPLHF. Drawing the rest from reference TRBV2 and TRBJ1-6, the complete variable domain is EPEVTQTPSHQVTQMGQEVILRCVPISNHLYFYWYRQILGQKVEFLVSFYNNEISEKSEIFDDQFSVERPDGSNFTLKIRSTKLEDSAMYFCASSVDRGFSNSPLHFGNGTRLTVT.

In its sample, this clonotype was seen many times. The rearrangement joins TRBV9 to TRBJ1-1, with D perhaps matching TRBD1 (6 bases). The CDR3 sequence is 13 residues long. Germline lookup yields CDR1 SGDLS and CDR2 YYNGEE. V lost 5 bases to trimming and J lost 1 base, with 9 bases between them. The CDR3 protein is CASSVQGNTEAFF. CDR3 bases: TGTGCCAGCAGTGTACAGGGGAACACTGAAGCTTTCTTT. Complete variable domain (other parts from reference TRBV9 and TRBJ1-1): DSGVTQTPKHLITATGQRVTLRCSPRSGDLSVYWYQQSLDQGLQFLIQYYNGEERAKGNILERFSAQQFPDLHSELNLSSLELGDSALYFCASSVQGNTEAFFGQGTRLTVV.

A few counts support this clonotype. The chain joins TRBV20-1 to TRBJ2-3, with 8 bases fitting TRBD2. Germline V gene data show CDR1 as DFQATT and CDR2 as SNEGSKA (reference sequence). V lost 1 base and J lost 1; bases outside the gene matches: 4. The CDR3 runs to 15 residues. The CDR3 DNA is TGCAGTGCTAGAGGATCGCGGGGGGGCACAGATACGCAGTATTTT. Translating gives CSARGSRGGTDTQYF.

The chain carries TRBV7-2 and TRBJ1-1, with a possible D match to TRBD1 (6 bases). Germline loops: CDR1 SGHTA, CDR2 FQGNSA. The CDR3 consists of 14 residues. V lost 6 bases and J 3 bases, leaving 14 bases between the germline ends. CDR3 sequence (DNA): TGTGCCAGCAGAGGGGGGAGCGCGGACACTGAAGCTTTCTTT. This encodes CASRGGSADTEAFF.

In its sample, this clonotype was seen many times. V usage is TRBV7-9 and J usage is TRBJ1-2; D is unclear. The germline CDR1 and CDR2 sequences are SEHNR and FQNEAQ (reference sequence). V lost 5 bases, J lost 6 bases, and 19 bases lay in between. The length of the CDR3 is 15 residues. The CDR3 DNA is TGTGCCAGCAGCCCCGAGGCAGTGGGGATCCATGGCTACACCTTC. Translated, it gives CASSPEAVGIHGYTF.

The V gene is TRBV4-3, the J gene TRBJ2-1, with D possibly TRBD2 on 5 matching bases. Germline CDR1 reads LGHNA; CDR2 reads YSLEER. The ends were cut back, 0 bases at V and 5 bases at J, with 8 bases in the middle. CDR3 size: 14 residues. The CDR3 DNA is TGCGCCAGCAGCCAAGATTGGCGGGACAATGAGCAGTTCTTC. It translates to CASSQDWRDNEQFF.

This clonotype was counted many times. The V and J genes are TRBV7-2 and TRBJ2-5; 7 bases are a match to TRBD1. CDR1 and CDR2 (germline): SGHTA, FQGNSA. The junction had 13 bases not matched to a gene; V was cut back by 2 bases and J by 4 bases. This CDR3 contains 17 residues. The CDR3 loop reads CASSLQQGSGGRETQYF. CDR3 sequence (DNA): TGTGCCAGCAGCTTACAACAGGGGTCAGGGGGTAGAGAGACCCAGTACTTC.

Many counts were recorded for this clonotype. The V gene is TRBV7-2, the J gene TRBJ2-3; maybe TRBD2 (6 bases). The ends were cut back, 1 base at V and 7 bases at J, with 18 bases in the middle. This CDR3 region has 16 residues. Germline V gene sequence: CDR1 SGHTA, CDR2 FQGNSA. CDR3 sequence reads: CASSLGPPAGRYTQYF. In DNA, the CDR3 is TGTGCCAGCAGCTTAGGCCCTCCAGCGGGCAGGTATACGCAGTATTTT.

The DNA of the CDR3 is TGTGCCAGCAGCTTAGGGTCGGGAGTCACTGAAGCTTTCTTT. This encodes CASSLGSGVTEAFF. J is TRBJ1-1 and V is TRBV7-9, with D unresolved. The CDR3 loop spans 14 amino acids. Trimming cost V 1 base and J 4 bases, with 10 bases left between them. Per the germline V gene, CDR1 is SEHNR and CDR2 is FQNEAQ (reference sequence).

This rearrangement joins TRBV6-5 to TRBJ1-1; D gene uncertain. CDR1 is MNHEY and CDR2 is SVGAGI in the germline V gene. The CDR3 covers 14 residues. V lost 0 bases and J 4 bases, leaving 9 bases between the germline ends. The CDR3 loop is CASSYSSQTTEAFF. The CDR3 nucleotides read TGTGCCAGCAGTTACTCGAGTCAGACCACTGAAGCTTTCTTT.

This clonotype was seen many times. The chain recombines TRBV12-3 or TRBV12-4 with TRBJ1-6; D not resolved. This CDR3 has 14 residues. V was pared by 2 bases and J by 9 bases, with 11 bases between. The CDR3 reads CASSLYWDSSPLHF. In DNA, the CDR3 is TGTGCCAGCAGTTTATATTGGGATAGTTCACCCCTCCACTTT.

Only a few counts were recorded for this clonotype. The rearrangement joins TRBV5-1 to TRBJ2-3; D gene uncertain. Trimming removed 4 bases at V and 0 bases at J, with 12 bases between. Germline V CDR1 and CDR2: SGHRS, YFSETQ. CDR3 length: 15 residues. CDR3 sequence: CASSPVQASTDTQYF. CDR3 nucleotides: TGCGCCAGCAGCCCCGTCCAGGCTAGCACAGATACGCAGTATTTT.

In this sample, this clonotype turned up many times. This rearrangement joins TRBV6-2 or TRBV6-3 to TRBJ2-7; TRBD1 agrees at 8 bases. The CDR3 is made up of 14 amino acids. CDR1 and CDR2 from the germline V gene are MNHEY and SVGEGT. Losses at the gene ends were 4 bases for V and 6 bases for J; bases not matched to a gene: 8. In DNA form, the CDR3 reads TGTGCCAGCAGTTGCCGGGACAGGTCTTGCGAGCAGTACTTC. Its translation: CASSCRDRSCEQYF.

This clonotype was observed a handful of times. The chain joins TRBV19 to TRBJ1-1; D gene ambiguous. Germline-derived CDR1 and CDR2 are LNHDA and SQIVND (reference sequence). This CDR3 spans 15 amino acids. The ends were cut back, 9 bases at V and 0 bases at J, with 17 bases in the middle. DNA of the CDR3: TGTGCCAGCGGTTTGAGGTTGGGGTTGAACACTGAAGCTTTCTTT. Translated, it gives CASGLRLGLNTEAFF.

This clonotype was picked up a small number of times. This CDR3 reads CASSQVGRGSPLHF. The DNA for the CDR3 is TGCGCCAGCAGCCAAGTAGGCAGGGGATCCCCCCTCCACTTT. This sequence joins TRBV4-3 and TRBJ1-6; D is perhaps TRBD1 (6 bases). V was clipped by 1 base and J by 13 bases, with 14 bases between them. Looked up from germline, CDR1 is LGHNA and CDR2 is YSLEER. CDR3 length: 14 residues.

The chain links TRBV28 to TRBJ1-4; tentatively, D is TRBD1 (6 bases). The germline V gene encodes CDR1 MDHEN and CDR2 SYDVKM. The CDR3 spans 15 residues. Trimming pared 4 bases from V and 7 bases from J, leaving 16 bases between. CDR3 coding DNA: TGTGCCAGCAGTTCCTTAGTAGGGGGGGGTGAAAAACTGTTTTTT. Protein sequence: CASSSLVGGGEKLFF.

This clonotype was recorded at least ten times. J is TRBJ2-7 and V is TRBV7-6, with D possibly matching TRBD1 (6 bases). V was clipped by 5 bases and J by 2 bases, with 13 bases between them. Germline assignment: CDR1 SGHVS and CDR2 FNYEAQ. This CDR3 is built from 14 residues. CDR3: CASSQGHSTYEQYF. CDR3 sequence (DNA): TGTGCCAGCAGCCAGGGGCACTCGACCTACGAGCAGTACTTC.

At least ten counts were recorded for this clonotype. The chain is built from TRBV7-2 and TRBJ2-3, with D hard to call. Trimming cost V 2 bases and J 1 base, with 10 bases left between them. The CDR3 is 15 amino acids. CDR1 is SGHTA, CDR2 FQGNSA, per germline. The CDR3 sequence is CASSLLVQGTDTQYF. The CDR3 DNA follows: TGTGCCAGCAGCTTACTCGTCCAGGGCACAGATACGCAGTATTTT.

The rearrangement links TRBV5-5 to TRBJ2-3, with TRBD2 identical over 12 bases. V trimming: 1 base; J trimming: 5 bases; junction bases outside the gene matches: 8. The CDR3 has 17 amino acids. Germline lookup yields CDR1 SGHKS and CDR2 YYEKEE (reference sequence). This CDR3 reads CASSLRASGGAGDTQYF. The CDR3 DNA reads TGTGCCAGCAGCTTGAGGGCTAGCGGGGGGGCCGGAGATACGCAGTATTTT.

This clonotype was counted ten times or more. CDR3 residues: CASSFEGGGQPQHF. In DNA, the CDR3 is TGTGCCAGCAGCTTTGAGGGGGGCGGTCAGCCCCAGCATTTT. This chain connects TRBV7-8 to TRBJ1-5, with D perhaps TRBD1 (6 bases). Trimming removed 3 bases at V and 6 bases at J, with 12 bases between. The CDR3 runs 14 residues. Germline CDR1 is SGHVS and CDR2 is FQNEAQ. The whole variable domain, remainder taken from reference TRBV7-8 and TRBJ1-5, is GAGVSQSPRYKVAKRGQDVALRCDPISGHVSLFWYQQALGQGPEFLTYFQNEAQLDKSGLPSDRFFAERPEGSVSTLKIQRTQQEDSAVYLCASSFEGGGQPQHFGDGTRLSIL.

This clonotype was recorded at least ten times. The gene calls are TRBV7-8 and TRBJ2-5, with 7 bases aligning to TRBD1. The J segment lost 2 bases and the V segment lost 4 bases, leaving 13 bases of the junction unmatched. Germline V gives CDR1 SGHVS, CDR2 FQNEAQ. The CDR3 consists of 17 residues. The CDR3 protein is CASSSTGVQWGQETQYF. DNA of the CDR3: TGTGCCAGCAGCTCAACAGGGGTTCAATGGGGACAAGAGACCCAGTACTTC.

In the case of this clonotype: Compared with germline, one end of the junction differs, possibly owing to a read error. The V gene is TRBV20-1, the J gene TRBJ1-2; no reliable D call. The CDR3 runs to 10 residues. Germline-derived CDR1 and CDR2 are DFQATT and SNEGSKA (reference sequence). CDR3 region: CSAREDGYPF. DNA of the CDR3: TGCAGTGCTAGAGAGGATGGCTACCCCTTC.

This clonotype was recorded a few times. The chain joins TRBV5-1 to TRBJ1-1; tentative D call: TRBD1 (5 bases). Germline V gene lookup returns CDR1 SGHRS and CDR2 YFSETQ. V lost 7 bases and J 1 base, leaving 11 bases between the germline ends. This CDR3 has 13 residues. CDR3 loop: CASGPGANTEAFF. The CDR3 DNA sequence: TGCGCCAGCGGGCCTGGGGCGAACACTGAAGCTTTCTTT.

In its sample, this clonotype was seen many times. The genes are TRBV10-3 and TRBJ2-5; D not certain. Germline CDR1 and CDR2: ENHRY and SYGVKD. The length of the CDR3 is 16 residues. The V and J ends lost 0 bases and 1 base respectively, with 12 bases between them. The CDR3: CAISESPRGVQETQYF. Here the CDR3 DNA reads TGTGCCATCAGTGAGTCCCCCCGTGGGGTCCAAGAGACCCAGTACTTC.

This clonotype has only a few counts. Here the CDR3 reads CASSFARGDTIYF. The CDR3 nucleotides read TGTGCCAGCAGTTTTGCCAGGGGAGACACCATATATTTT. This chain connects TRBV12-3 or TRBV12-4 to TRBJ1-3, with D possibly being TRBD1 (6 bases). This CDR3 region has 13 residues. V lost 3 bases, J lost 8 bases, and 11 bases lay in between.